Below, 26 T cell receptor beta chains from the same sample are listed, as sequenced in a study of technical replicates of blood from a handful of donors (dated 2017 in TCRdb). Library preparation was by the immunoSEQ multiplex PCR assay. The table comes from immuneACCESS by way of TCRdb, which keeps in-frame sequences with V and J called. Part of the clones is missing from these tables; in studies checked, under half for an unresolved V gene and the rest for unknown reasons. The sample table lists around 100,000 clones, approximately 95% of them with a count of one. Around 0.3% of the sample lies in the top ten. Sequences were obtained from T cells isolated from PBMCs. The source is a human donor in good health.

This rearrangement joins TRBV4-3 to TRBJ2-1, with D perhaps matching TRBD1 (5 bases). V was trimmed by 0 bases and J by 10 bases, leaving 31 bases between them. This CDR3 is built from 20 residues. The germline CDR1 and CDR2 sequences are LGHNA and YSLEER. The DNA for the CDR3 is TGCGCCAGCAGCCAAGATACCACTACCACAATGAGCAGTTGGGGCTTCGAGCAGTTCTTC. Amino acids: CASSQDTTTTMSSWGFEQFF.

V usage is TRBV18 and J usage is TRBJ1-5; 11 positions match TRBD1. This CDR3 has 14 residues. The germline V gene encodes CDR1 KGHSH and CDR2 LQKENI. V trimming: 6 bases; J trimming: 6 bases; junction bases outside the gene matches: 4. DNA of the CDR3: TGTGCCAGCTCGCCGGACAGGGGGCCTCAGCCCCAGCATTTT. Its protein product is CASSPDRGPQPQHF.

The chain has TRBV19 and TRBJ1-1; the D gene is possibly TRBD1 (5 bases). CDR1 is LNHDA and CDR2 is SQIVND in the germline V gene (reference sequence). The CDR3 spans 15 residues. Trimming left V 2 bases short and J 1 base short, with 11 bases between. For the CDR3, the DNA is TGTGCCAGTAGTATACAGGGCACATCGAACACTGAAGCTTTCTTT. It encodes CASSIQGTSNTEAFF.

The chain links TRBV11-2 to TRBJ1-5; D unclear. The length of the CDR3 is 13 residues. The germline CDR1 and CDR2 sequences are SGHAT and FQNNGV. Trimming shortened V by 2 bases and J by 5 bases, and 7 bases separated the two germline ends. As DNA, the CDR3 is TGTGCCAGCAGCTTAAGTCCAGATCAGCCCCAGCATTTT. Amino acid sequence: CASSLSPDQPQHF.

This rearrangement joins TRBV29-1 to TRBJ2-5; D is uncertain. Trimming left V 0 bases short and J 2 bases short, with 10 bases between. CDR1 SQVTM and CDR2 ANQGSEA come from the germline V gene. The CDR3 totals 14 residues. CDR3 amino acids: CSVEDRQAQETQYF. CDR3 in DNA: TGCAGCGTTGAAGATAGGCAGGCTCAAGAGACCCAGTACTTC.

For the CDR3, the DNA is TGTGCCAGCAGCGGGGGCGGGGGAGAAGAGCAGTTCTTC. This translates into CASSGGGGEEQFF. V gene TRBV7-6 combines with J gene TRBJ2-1; TRBD2 is a possible D gene (7 bases). CDR1 is SGHVS, CDR2 FNYEAQ, per germline. This CDR3 is built from 13 residues. Trimming shortened V by 5 bases and J by 10 bases, and 15 bases separated the two germline ends.

In its sample, this clone was seen once. J is TRBJ1-2 and V is TRBV7-9, with unresolved D. The CDR3 loop spans 15 amino acids. The germline gives CDR1 SEHNR, CDR2 FQNEAQ (reference sequence). V gave up 1 base and J gave up 4 bases, with 13 bases separating them. The CDR3: CASSLGVGSGYGYTF. The CDR3 DNA sequence: TGTGCCAGCAGCTTAGGTGTAGGATCGGGCTATGGCTACACCTTC.

The chain joins TRBV27 to TRBJ1-1; D unresolved. Between the trimmed V and J ends, which lost 6 bases and 1 base, there was a span of 9 bases. The CDR3 consists of 13 residues. CDR1 MNHEY and CDR2 SMNVEV come from the germline V gene (reference sequence). DNA for the CDR3: TGTGCCAGCAGCCTTCAGCGGAACACTGAAGCTTTCTTT. Protein sequence: CASSLQRNTEAFF.

The chain uses TRBV7-2 and TRBJ2-7; 11 bases are shared with TRBD2. The CDR3 runs 13 residues. V gave up 11 bases and J gave up 1 base; unmatched junction bases: 4. The germline V gene encodes CDR1 SGHTA and CDR2 FQGNSA. The CDR3 DNA reads as TGTGCCGGTGGACTAGCGGGTTCCTACGAGCAGTACTTC. As protein: CAGGLAGSYEQYF.

The V and J genes are TRBV4-2 and TRBJ2-1; 8 nucleotides align to TRBD2. Losses at the gene ends were 6 bases for V and 0 bases for J; bases not matched to a gene: 16. The CDR3 totals 19 residues. Germline V CDR1 and CDR2: LGHNA, YNFKEQ. In nucleotides, the CDR3 is TGTGCCAGCAGAGGTAAGCCAACTAGCGGATCAAGCTCCTACAATGAGCAGTTCTTC. Translation: CASRGKPTSGSSSYNEQFF.

V and J are TRBV6-1 and TRBJ2-6; 8 bases map to TRBD1. The length of the CDR3 is 16 residues. Germline CDR1 reads MNHNS; CDR2 reads SASEGT. The J segment lost 4 bases and the V segment lost 4 bases, leaving 6 bases of the junction unmatched. The CDR3 is CASSAVTGVGANVLTF. The CDR3 bases are TGTGCCAGCAGTGCAGTGACAGGGGTGGGGGCCAACGTCCTGACTTTC.

The gene calls are TRBV27 and TRBJ2-7; 9 nucleotides align to TRBD1. V dropped 3 bases and J dropped 6; count of bases not matched to a gene: 3. This CDR3 is built from 13 residues. Germline loops: CDR1 MNHEY, CDR2 SMNVEV (reference sequence). This CDR3 is CASSLDRGREQYF. The CDR3, as DNA: TGTGCCAGCAGTTTGGACAGGGGACGCGAGCAGTACTTC.

V is TRBV11-3 and J is TRBJ2-7; 7 bases line up with TRBD2. Germline values: CDR1 SGHNT, CDR2 YENEEA. The CDR3 has 14 residues. V trimming: 5 bases; J trimming: 1 base; junction bases outside the gene matches: 5. The CDR3 sequence is CASSPAGASYEQYF. The CDR3 DNA sequence: TGTGCCAGCAGCCCGGCGGGAGCATCCTACGAGCAGTACTTC.

The chain couples TRBV19 to TRBJ2-7; possible D gene TRBD2, 6 bases. The V gene lost 3 bases and the J gene lost 5 bases, with 11 bases spanning the gap. This CDR3 has 13 amino acids. Germline V gene sequence: CDR1 LNHDA, CDR2 SQIVND (reference sequence). The CDR3 here is CASSIIGEDEQYF. For the CDR3, the DNA is TGTGCCAGTAGTATCATCGGGGAGGACGAGCAGTACTTC.

The chain is built from TRBV14 and TRBJ1-3; no clear D. The CDR3 is 15 residues long. V gave up 0 bases and J gave up 4 bases, with 10 bases separating them. CDR1 SGHDN and CDR2 FVKESK come from the germline V gene. The chain's CDR3 is CASSQDSGFGNTIYF. CDR3 bases: TGTGCCAGCAGCCAAGATTCGGGATTCGGAAACACCATATATTTT. The full variable domain, its missing parts supplied by reference TRBV14 and TRBJ1-3, is EAGVTQFPSHSVIEKGQTVTLRCDPISGHDNLYWYRRVMGKEIKFLLHFVKESKQDESGMPNNRFLAERTGGTYSTLKVQPAELEDSGVYFCASSQDSGFGNTIYFGEGSWLTVV.

V is TRBV11-3 and J is TRBJ1-1, with no clear D. CDR1 SGHNT and CDR2 YENEEA come from the germline V gene. The V end lost 1 base, the J end lost 5 bases, and 8 bases lay between the germline ends. This CDR3 spans 13 amino acids. CDR3 residues: CASSLGSRTEAFF. DNA of the CDR3: TGTGCCAGCAGCTTAGGATCCCGGACTGAAGCTTTCTTT.

This clone was recorded once. The genes are TRBV11-1 and TRBJ2-3, with 7 bases lining up with TRBD2. The length of the CDR3 is 15 residues. Germline V gene lookup returns CDR1 SGHAT and CDR2 FQDESV (reference sequence). The V gene end was trimmed by 6 bases and the J gene end by 2 bases; junction bases not matched to a gene: 8. The CDR3 DNA reads TGTGCCAGCAGTCCTACTAGCGCCCTCACAGATACGCAGTATTTT. Protein product: CASSPTSALTDTQYF.

The V and J genes are TRBV2 and TRBJ2-2; 9 bases are shared with TRBD1. V was clipped by 6 bases and J by 5 bases; unmatched bases: 10. The germline V gene encodes CDR1 SNHLY and CDR2 FYNNEI. CDR3 length: 16 residues. CDR3 nucleotide sequence: TGTGCCAGCAGCGATGAGGGGACAGGGTCAACCGGGGAGCTGTTTTTT. Protein product: CASSDEGTGSTGELFF.

The V gene is TRBV10-3, the J gene TRBJ2-7, with 8 bases lining up with TRBD1. Germline V gene sequence: CDR1 ENHRY, CDR2 SYGVKD. The CDR3 totals 16 residues. V shed 0 bases and J 3 bases; nucleotides not matched to a gene: 7. Here the CDR3 reads CAISESSRTGSYEQYF. The CDR3 DNA follows: TGTGCCATCAGTGAGTCCAGTAGGACAGGGAGCTACGAGCAGTACTTC.

This rearrangement joins TRBV28 to TRBJ2-7; tentative D call: TRBD1 (6 bases). There are 16 residues in the CDR3. CDR1 is MDHEN, CDR2 SYDVKM, per germline. Between the trimmed V and J ends, which lost 5 bases and 4 bases, there was a span of 21 bases. DNA for the CDR3: TGTGCCAGCAGTCTACCAGCGACAGGCTTAGGATACGAGCAGTACTTC. This sequence encodes CASSLPATGLGYEQYF.

The J gene is TRBJ2-4, the V gene TRBV5-8, with D perhaps matching TRBD2 (6 bases). Germline V gene data show CDR1 as SGHTS and CDR2 as YDEGEE. The V and J ends lost 3 bases and 1 base respectively, with 17 bases between them. There are 17 residues in the CDR3. In nucleotides, the CDR3 is TGTGCCAGCAGCTACCATACCTCTAGCGTCGCCAAAAACATTCAGTACTTC. The encoded protein is CASSYHTSSVAKNIQYF.

The gene calls are TRBV7-9 and TRBJ1-2; D not certain. Germline V gene data show CDR1 as SEHNR and CDR2 as FQNEAQ (reference sequence). The CDR3 runs 16 residues. Trimming removed 5 bases from V and 0 bases from J, with 16 bases in between. The CDR3 DNA sequence: TGTGCCAGCAGCCCCGGGTCTGCGCCTTCTAACTATGGCTACACCTTC. Residues: CASSPGSAPSNYGYTF.

The gene calls are TRBV5-1 and TRBJ2-5; tentatively, D is TRBD2 (6 bases). CDR1 SGHRS and CDR2 YFSETQ come from the germline V gene. Trimming left V 0 bases short and J 7 bases short, with 19 bases between. The CDR3 has 16 residues. CDR3 bases: TGCGCCAGCAGCTTGGTAATTGGTCTAGCGCAGGGGACCCAGTACTTC. Translation: CASSLVIGLAQGTQYF.

The chain employs TRBV5-4 and TRBJ1-4, with 7 bases that match TRBD1. Per the germline V gene, CDR1 is SGHNT and CDR2 is YYREEE (reference sequence). The CDR3 totals 14 residues. J lost 4 bases, V lost 6 bases, and 6 bases had no gene match. As DNA, the CDR3 is TGTGCCAGCACCGAACAGGGGATTAATGAAAAACTGTTTTTT. Translated, it gives CASTEQGINEKLFF.

The chain has TRBV9 and TRBJ2-1; the match to TRBD2 covers 7 bases. There are 15 residues in the CDR3. Trimming removed 4 bases from V and 7 bases from J; junction bases left unmatched: 11. Per the germline V gene, CDR1 is SGDLS and CDR2 is YYNGEE. The CDR3 region is CASSTSGAAWNEQFF. CDR3 in DNA: TGTGCCAGCAGCACCAGCGGGGCCGCTTGGAATGAGCAGTTCTTC.

The V gene is TRBV6-6, the J gene TRBJ2-3; D may be TRBD2 (7 bases). The CDR3 is made up of 15 amino acids. Trimming removed 6 bases from V and 0 bases from J, with 13 bases in between. CDR1 and CDR2 (germline): MNHNY, SVGAGI (reference sequence). The CDR3 sequence: CASRGAAGSTDTQYF. In nucleotides, the CDR3 is TGTGCCAGCAGGGGGGCAGCGGGAAGCACAGATACGCAGTATTTT.